What follows is one TCR beta chain and its context. Its antigen is currently unknown. These data belong to a study of T cell responses to AZD1222 COVID-19 vaccine. V lost 1 base to trimming and J lost 0 bases, with 7 bases between them. The CDR3 totals 15 residues. Germline CDR1 is MGHRA and CDR2 is YSYEKL. Points from the study as a whole: Regions left unmutated in variants are reportedly the target of nearly half of spike-specific TCRs. Samples come after the peak T cell response, not at day 14. Baseline antibody screening turned up just a handful of seropositive AZD1222 recipients.

Measured with immunoSEQ multiplex PCR; TCRdb has only the in-frame clones, and not every one. The sample holds approximately 130,000 clones, 90% seen once. The chain joins TRBV4-1 to TRBJ1-5; D is uncertain. This sequence originates from an adult who received the MenACWY meningococcal vaccine as a control. The sequencing used peripheral blood, collected 28 days after the second dose of the MenACWY control vaccine. The CDR3 nucleotides are TGCGCCAGCAGCCAAGGGAGGAATAGCAATCAGCCCCAGCATTTT. This translates into CASSQGRNSNQPQHF.